The T cell receptor beta chain described here comes from a study of OX40 agonist ivuxolimab in advanced cancers. Study results and limitations: Average numbers of expanded clones were greater in CD8+ T cells than in CD4+.

Points on this clone: The antigen is not known.

With 2 bases removed from V and 1 base from J, the gap between germline ends came to 6 bases. Germline V gives CDR1 SGHNT, CDR2 YYREEE (reference sequence). The CDR3 is made up of 13 amino acids. Clones were read by immunoSEQ multiplex PCR, and TCRdb kept only the in-frame ones, dropping some. The sample yields about 59,000 clones, roughly 85% seen once. This sequence was found in an adult with an advanced solid tumor such as melanoma, head and neck, liver or kidney cancer. The sample consisted of CD4+ or CD8+ T cells sorted from blood, taken in a trial of the OX40 agonist ivuxolimab. The rearrangement uses TRBV5-4 and TRBJ1-2; D remains unclear. Written as DNA, the CDR3 is TGTGCCAGCAGCTTCGCGGATAACTATGGCTACACCTTC. It translates to CASSFADNYGYTF.